Listed here is a single T cell receptor (beta chain). This specimen belongs to a study of blood T cell repertoires in COVID-19. About the research overall: The cDNA or gDNA used as material had been derived from T cells, B-cell-depleted T cells, or PBMCs.

Sequenced by immunoSEQ multiplex PCR; TCRdb stores in-frame clones only, minus some. The data show about 110,000 clones, with about 85% seen just once and about 4% held by the top ten. The sequenced sample consisted of peripheral blood. The TCR originated in a woman between 70 and 85 years old with acute or convalescent COVID-19.

Written as DNA, the CDR3 is TGTGCCAGCAGCTTAGGACAGGGGTGGACAGATACGCAGTATTTT. Its protein is CASSLGQGWTDTQYF. V usage is TRBV11-2 and J usage is TRBJ2-3; 8 bases match TRBD1. J lost 3 bases, V lost 1 base, and 3 bases had no gene match. CDR1 is SGHAT, CDR2 FQNNGV, per germline. This CDR3 comprises 15 residues.